Following are 28 T cell receptor beta chains from one sample sequenced in a study of CD8 T cells in Susac syndrome. It was with random hexamers that roughly 0.5 to 1 ug RNA was reverse transcribed. Using its own MiXCR run on the immunoSEQ multiplex PCR reads, TCRdb lists one record per CDR3 protein. The sample carries about 150,000 distinct CDR3 sequences, just under 95% recorded once. Source material: CD8+ T cells from PBMCs. These receptors all stem from a human donor with multiple sclerosis.

The chain recombines TRBV6-1 with TRBJ2-7; TRBD1 matches at 8 bases. V lost 8 bases to trimming and J lost 4 bases; unmatched junction nucleotides: 7. Germline V gene lookup returns CDR1 MNHNS and CDR2 SASEGT. There are 13 residues in the CDR3. The CDR3 here is CASGTDRVYEQYF. CDR3 bases: TGTGCCAGCGGAACGGACAGGGTATACGAGCAGTACTTC.

CDR3 residues: CSADYRDESSSEQFF. CDR3 coding DNA: TGCAGTGCAGATTACAGGGATGAAAGTTCCAGTGAGCAGTTCTTC. The chain is built from TRBV20-1 and TRBJ2-1; D possibly corresponds to TRBD1 (6 bases). V was pared by 6 bases and J by 9 bases, with 24 bases between. The CDR3 has 15 residues. Germline CDR1 DFQATT, CDR2 SNEGSKA (reference sequence).

The gene calls are TRBV6-2 or TRBV6-3 and TRBJ2-7, with D perhaps TRBD2 (6 bases). Germline CDR1 is MNHEY and CDR2 is SVGEGT. The CDR3 loop spans 16 amino acids. Trimming pared 6 bases from V and 1 base from J, leaving 19 bases between. CDR3 nucleotides: TGTGCCAGCAGAACTGCCCGGGACTCCTCTTCCTACGAGCAGTACTTC. Protein: CASRTARDSSSYEQYF.

The chain links TRBV6-2 or TRBV6-3 to TRBJ1-2; D not resolved. CDR3 length equals 12 residues. With 4 bases removed from V and 3 bases from J, the gap between germline ends came to 6 bases. CDR1 is MNHEY and CDR2 is SVGEGT in the germline V gene. The DNA of the CDR3 is TGTGCCAGCAGTTTGGACGACTATGGCTACACCTTC. Translating gives CASSLDDYGYTF.

The rearrangement links TRBV12-3 or TRBV12-4 to TRBJ2-7; D is ambiguous. The V and J ends lost 6 bases and 7 bases respectively, with 16 bases between them. This CDR3 contains 13 residues. CDR3 amino acids: CASRDPLAREQYF. The CDR3 DNA reads TGTGCCAGCAGGGACCCCCTGGCCCGGGAGCAGTACTTC.

V and J are TRBV20-1 and TRBJ1-6, with D perhaps TRBD1 (5 bases). CDR3 length: 14 residues. The V gene lost 2 bases and the J gene lost 7 bases, with 12 bases spanning the gap. In germline, CDR1 is DFQATT, CDR2 SNEGSKA (reference sequence). The CDR3 spells CSARLGQGNSPLHF. Written as DNA, the CDR3 is TGCAGTGCTAGATTGGGCCAGGGAAATTCACCCCTCCACTTT.

This chain links TRBV4-1 with TRBJ2-1; D possibly corresponds to TRBD1 (5 bases). Germline V gene data show CDR1 as MGHRA and CDR2 as YSYEKL. The V and J ends lost 0 bases and 12 bases respectively, with 18 bases between them. CDR3 size: 15 residues. This chain's CDR3 is CASSQDGRQGEVQFF. The CDR3 nucleotides read TGCGCCAGCAGCCAAGATGGTCGGCAGGGTGAAGTGCAGTTCTTC.

The J gene is TRBJ1-5, the V gene TRBV20-1; D not resolved. CDR1 and CDR2 from the germline V gene are DFQATT and SNEGSKA (reference sequence). The V end lost 6 bases, the J end lost 2 bases, and 17 bases lay between the germline ends. The CDR3 contains 15 residues. This CDR3 is CSAGGRGGGNQPQHF. The CDR3 DNA follows: TGCAGTGCCGGAGGGCGGGGTGGGGGCAATCAGCCCCAGCATTTT.

The J gene is TRBJ1-2, the V gene TRBV20-1; D gene uncertain. The CDR3 is 13 amino acids. Looked up from germline, CDR1 is DFQATT and CDR2 is SNEGSKA (reference sequence). V lost 4 bases to trimming and J lost 4 bases, with 13 bases between them. The CDR3 bases are TGCAGTGCTAACGACCGTGGGTCCTATGGCTACACCTTC. Encoded protein: CSANDRGSYGYTF.

The chain uses TRBV7-9 and TRBJ2-1; 12 bases map to TRBD2. The CDR3 totals 16 residues. The J segment lost 5 bases and the V segment lost 5 bases, leaving 7 bases of the junction unmatched. In germline, CDR1 is SEHNR, CDR2 FQNEAQ (reference sequence). The CDR3 nucleotides are TGTGCCAGCAGCCACCGACTAGCGGGGGCCAACAATGAGCAGTTCTTC. Amino acids: CASSHRLAGANNEQFF. Supplemented by reference TRBV7-9 and TRBJ2-1, the full variable domain reads DTGVSQNPRHKITKRGQNVTFRCDPISEHNRLYWYRQTLGQGPEFLTYFQNEAQLEKSRLLSDRFSAERPKGSFSTLEIQRTEQGDSAMYLCASSHRLAGANNEQFFGPGTRLTVL.

The chain uses TRBV4-1 and TRBJ2-7, with a possible D match to TRBD1 (6 bases). The CDR3 covers 13 residues. Deletions cut 4 bases from V and 6 bases from J, with 13 bases between. In germline, CDR1 is MGHRA, CDR2 YSYEKL. CDR3: CASSLLRGGEQYF. CDR3 in DNA: TGCGCCAGCAGCCTCCTGAGAGGGGGCGAGCAGTACTTC.

The chain carries TRBV7-9 and TRBJ2-3, with TRBD1 as a possible D gene (6 bases). The CDR3 loop spans 11 amino acids. Germline lookup yields CDR1 SEHNR and CDR2 FQNEAQ (reference sequence). Trimming left V 5 bases short and J 10 bases short, with 10 bases between. The CDR3 DNA is TGTGCCAGCAGCAATGGGGGCCCGCAGTATTTT. Translation gives CASSNGGPQYF.

This clonotype was counted once. The gene calls are TRBV11-2 and TRBJ1-1; 9 positions agree with TRBD1. Germline assignment: CDR1 SGHAT and CDR2 FQNNGV. V lost 5 bases, J lost 0 bases, and 10 bases stayed unmatched. The length of the CDR3 is 17 residues. The CDR3 loop reads CASSAKGQGIMNTEAFF. The CDR3 DNA is TGTGCCAGCAGCGCTAAAGGACAGGGGATCATGAACACTGAAGCTTTCTTT.

J is TRBJ1-2 and V is TRBV13; possible D gene TRBD1, 5 bases. The length of the CDR3 is 12 residues. Germline V CDR1 and CDR2: PRHDT, FYEKMQ (reference sequence). The germline V and J ends were trimmed by 10 bases and 2 bases, with 11 bases remaining between them. CDR3 amino acids: CATFQGNYGYTF. In DNA form, the CDR3 reads TGTGCCACCTTTCAGGGAAACTATGGCTACACCTTC.

The genes are TRBV12-3 or TRBV12-4 and TRBJ1-5; D gene unclear. The germline V and J ends were trimmed by 3 bases and 4 bases, with 10 bases remaining between them. The CDR3 has 14 residues. In DNA, the CDR3 is TGTGCCAGCAGTTTCGGTAGGTTTAATCAGCCCCAGCATTTT. Amino acid sequence: CASSFGRFNQPQHF.

The genes are TRBV9 and TRBJ1-2; maybe TRBD1 (5 bases). The V and J ends lost 0 bases and 7 bases respectively, with 16 bases between them. This CDR3 is 15 amino acids long. Germline CDR1 and CDR2: SGDLS and YYNGEE. CDR3 nucleotide sequence: TGTGCCAGCAGCGTAGGAGGGGCGCAAGGTCTTGGCTACACCTTC. Encoded protein: CASSVGGAQGLGYTF.

The chain links TRBV23-1 to TRBJ1-1, with 7 nucleotides matching TRBD1. TRBV23-1 is known as an ORF, though its function is uncertain. V shed 2 bases, J shed 4 bases, and the junction held 7 bases outside the gene matches. The CDR3 runs 15 residues. This chain's CDR3 is CASSQGEGAGTEAFF. In nucleotides, the CDR3 is TGCGCCAGCAGTCAAGGGGAGGGGGCGGGCACTGAAGCTTTCTTT.

The chain is built from TRBV12-3 or TRBV12-4 and TRBJ2-5; D perhaps matches TRBD2 (5 bases). V lost 7 bases and J 3 bases, leaving 18 bases between the germline ends. The CDR3 has 15 residues. The CDR3 here is CASIPRDGPKETQYF. CDR3 nucleotide sequence: TGTGCCAGCATACCCCGGGATGGCCCAAAAGAGACCCAGTACTTC.

The chain uses TRBV30 and TRBJ1-2, with a tentative D call TRBD1 (6 bases). Trimming shortened V by 6 bases and J by 4 bases, and 12 bases separated the two germline ends. Germline values: CDR1 GTSNPN, CDR2 SVGIG (reference sequence). The CDR3 has 12 amino acids. CDR3 amino acids: CACLTGLYGYTF. The CDR3 region has the DNA TGTGCCTGCCTAACAGGGCTCTATGGCTACACCTTC.

This clonotype was seen a single time. V and J are TRBV5-1 and TRBJ1-2; TRBD1 matches 8 bases. This CDR3 has 13 amino acids. Trimming cost V 3 bases and J 8 bases; bases outside gene matches: 6. CDR1 and CDR2 (germline): SGHRS, YFSETQ. CDR3 nucleotides: TGCGCCAGCAGCTCCGGTGACAGGGGAGGCTACACCTTC. Its protein product is CASSSGDRGGYTF. The entire variable domain, with the rest obtained from reference TRBV5-1 and TRBJ1-2, is as follows: KAGVTQTPRYLIKTRGQQVTLSCSPISGHRSVSWYQQTPGQGLQFLFEYFSETQRNKGNFPGRFSGRQFSNSRSEMNVSTLELGDSALYLCASSSGDRGGYTFGSGTRLTVV.

Turning to this clonotype: The junction does not match germline at one end; this may be a read error. In nucleotides, the CDR3 is TGCAGTGCCAGAGAAAGGGACAGGGGGCCTGGAAACACCATATATTTT. This codes for CSARERDRGPGNTIYF. The chain carries TRBV20-1 and TRBJ1-3; 12 bases fit TRBD1. The CDR3 is 16 residues long. CDR1 and CDR2 from the germline V gene are DFQATT and SNEGSKA (reference sequence).

V is TRBV3-1 and J is TRBJ1-2; 11 bases line up with TRBD1. Trimming at V came to 0 bases and at J to 7 bases, leaving 7 bases not matched to a gene. The CDR3 runs to 16 residues. In germline, CDR1 is LGHDT, CDR2 YNNKEL (reference sequence). The CDR3 nucleotides read TGTGCCAGCAGCCAAGATCGAGGACAGGGGGCTGGTGGCTACACCTTC. The encoded protein is CASSQDRGQGAGGYTF.

The V call is TRBV27, the J call TRBJ2-7, with TRBD1 identical over 9 bases. This CDR3 spans 15 amino acids. Per germline, CDR1 MNHEY and CDR2 SMNVEV (reference sequence). V lost 3 bases to trimming and J lost 5 bases; unmatched junction nucleotides: 8. The CDR3 coding sequence is TGTGCCAGCAGTTTCCGGGACAGGGCACGGGACGAGCAGTACTTC. Residues: CASSFRDRARDEQYF.

The V and J genes are TRBV15 and TRBJ2-1; no firm D call. The CDR3 spans 15 residues. CDR1 is LNHNV, CDR2 YYDKDF, per germline (reference sequence). Trimming removed 0 bases from V and 9 bases from J, with 15 bases in between. CDR3: CATSRDPAPISEQFF. The CDR3 DNA reads as TGTGCCACCAGCAGAGATCCCGCCCCAATTTCTGAGCAGTTCTTC.

The V and J genes are TRBV18 and TRBJ2-3, with D perhaps TRBD1 (6 bases). The CDR3 is 15 amino acids. With 0 bases removed from V and 4 bases from J, the gap between germline ends came to 11 bases. Germline V gene data show CDR1 as KGHSH and CDR2 as LQKENI. The CDR3 here is CASSPPTEGADTQYF. The CDR3 coding sequence is TGTGCCAGCTCACCACCTACTGAGGGGGCAGATACGCAGTATTTT.

The V gene is TRBV25-1, the J gene TRBJ2-1; D is unresolved. The CDR3 is 14 residues long. V was clipped by 4 bases and J by 0 bases, with 7 bases between them. Looked up from germline, CDR1 is MGHDK and CDR2 is SYGVNS. CDR3 loop: CASSVRSSYNEQFF. CDR3 sequence (DNA): TGTGCCAGCAGTGTCAGAAGCTCCTACAATGAGCAGTTCTTC.

The V call is TRBV20-1, the J call TRBJ1-2; TRBD1 matches 9 bases. The J segment lost 8 bases and the V segment lost 1 base, leaving 5 bases of the junction unmatched. The germline V gene encodes CDR1 DFQATT and CDR2 SNEGSKA (reference sequence). The CDR3 length is 13 residues. The CDR3: CSARGTGDKGYTF. CDR3 coding DNA: TGCAGTGCTAGAGGGACAGGGGATAAAGGCTACACCTTC.

The V call is TRBV2, the J call TRBJ1-1; no reliable D call. With 6 bases removed from V and 1 base from J, the gap between germline ends came to 9 bases. CDR1 is SNHLY, CDR2 FYNNEI, per germline. This CDR3 region has 13 residues. The CDR3 DNA is TGTGCCAGCAGAGCCGCCTCGAACACTGAAGCTTTCTTT. Translation gives CASRAASNTEAFF.